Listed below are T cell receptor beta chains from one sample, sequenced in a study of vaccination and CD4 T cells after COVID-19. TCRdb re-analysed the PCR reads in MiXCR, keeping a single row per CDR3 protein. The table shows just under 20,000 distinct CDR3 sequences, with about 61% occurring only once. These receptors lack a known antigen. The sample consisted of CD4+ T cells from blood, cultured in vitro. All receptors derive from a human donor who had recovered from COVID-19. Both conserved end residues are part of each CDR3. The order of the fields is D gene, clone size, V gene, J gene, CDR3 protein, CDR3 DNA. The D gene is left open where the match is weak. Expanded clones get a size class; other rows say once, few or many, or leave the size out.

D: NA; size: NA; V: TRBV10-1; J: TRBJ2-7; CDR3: CASSESGDQGINEQYF; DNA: TGCGCCAGCAGTGAGTCCGGGGACCAGGGGATAAACGAGCAGTACTTC
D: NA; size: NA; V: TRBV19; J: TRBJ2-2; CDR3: CASSARLDTGELFF; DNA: TGTGCCAGTAGTGCCCGACTTGACACCGGGGAGCTGTTTTTT
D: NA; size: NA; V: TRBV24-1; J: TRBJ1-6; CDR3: CATSDLERHGDNSPLHF; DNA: TGTGCCACCAGTGATTTAGAAAGACACGGAGATAATTCACCCCTCCACTTT
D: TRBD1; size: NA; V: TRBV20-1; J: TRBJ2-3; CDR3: CSAHATGVDTQYF; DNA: TGCAGTGCTCACGCCACAGGGGTAGATACGCAGTATTTT
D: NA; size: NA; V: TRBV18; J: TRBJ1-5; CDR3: CASSQGRNQPQHF; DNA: TGTGCCAGCTCACAGGGCCGTAATCAGCCCCAGCATTTT
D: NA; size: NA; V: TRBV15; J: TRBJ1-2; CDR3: CATSRDAGGSYGYTF; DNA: TGTGCCACCAGCAGAGACGCAGGAGGAAGCTATGGCTACACCTTC
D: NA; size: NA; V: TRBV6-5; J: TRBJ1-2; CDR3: CASSYSAGFYGYTF; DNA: TGTGCCAGCAGTTACTCGGCAGGTTTCTATGGCTACACCTTC
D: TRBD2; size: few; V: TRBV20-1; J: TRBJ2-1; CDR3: CSAQLALADSYNEQFF; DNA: TGCAGTGCTCAGCTGGCCCTAGCGGACTCCTACAATGAGCAGTTCTTC
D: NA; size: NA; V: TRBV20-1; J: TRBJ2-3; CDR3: CSAADPPSTDTQYF; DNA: TGCAGTGCTGCCGATCCCCCTAGCACAGATACGCAGTATTTT
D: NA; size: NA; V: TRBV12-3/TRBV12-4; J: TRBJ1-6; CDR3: CASTRGGENSPLHF; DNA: TGTGCCAGCACCCGCGGGGGGGAAAATTCACCCCTCCACTTT
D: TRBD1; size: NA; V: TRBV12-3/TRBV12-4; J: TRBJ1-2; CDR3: CASTDRGRSRSGYTF; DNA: TGTGCCAGCACAGACAGGGGCCGGTCTAGGAGTGGCTACACCTTC
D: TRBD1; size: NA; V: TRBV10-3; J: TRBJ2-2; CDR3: CAISGGGNTGELFF; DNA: TGTGCCATCAGTGGAGGGGGCAACACCGGGGAGCTGTTTTTT
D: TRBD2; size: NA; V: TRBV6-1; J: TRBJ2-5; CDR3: CASWPSGQETQYF; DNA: TGTGCCAGCTGGCCTAGCGGACAAGAGACCCAGTACTTC
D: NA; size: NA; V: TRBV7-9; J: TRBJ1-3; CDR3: CASSLEGLSGDTIYF; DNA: TGTGCCAGCAGCTTAGAAGGGTTATCCGGCGACACCATATATTTT
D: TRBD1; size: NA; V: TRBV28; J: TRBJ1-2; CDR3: CASSFPPGQGTYGYTF; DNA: TGTGCCAGCAGTTTCCCCCCGGGACAGGGGACCTATGGCTACACCTTC
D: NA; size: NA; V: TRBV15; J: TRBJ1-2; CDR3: CATSRPNRGNYGYTF; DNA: TGTGCCACCAGCAGGCCGAATCGGGGAAACTATGGCTACACCTTC
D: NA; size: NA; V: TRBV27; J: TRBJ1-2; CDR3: CASSTLAGGLRDGYTF; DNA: TGTGCCAGCAGCACCCTTGCTGGGGGGCTGAGGGACGGCTACACCTTC
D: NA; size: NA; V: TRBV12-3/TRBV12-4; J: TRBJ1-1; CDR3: CASSYPTLLNTEAFF; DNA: TGTGCCAGCAGTTACCCGACATTGCTGAACACTGAAGCTTTCTTT
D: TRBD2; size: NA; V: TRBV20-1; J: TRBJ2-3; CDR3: CSARVAGRTDTQYF; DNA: TGCAGTGCTAGAGTAGCGGGACGCACAGATACGCAGTATTTT
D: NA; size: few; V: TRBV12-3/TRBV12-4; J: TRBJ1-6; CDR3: CASSFRTNSPLHF; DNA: TGTGCCAGCAGTTTCCGGACAAATTCACCCCTCCACTTT
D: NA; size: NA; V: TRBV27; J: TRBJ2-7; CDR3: CASYSLAPPYEQYF; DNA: TGTGCCAGCTATTCCCTAGCGCCGCCATACGAGCAGTACTTC
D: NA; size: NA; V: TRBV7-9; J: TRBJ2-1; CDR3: CASSTPSMGYEQFF; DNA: TGCGCCAGCAGCACCCCATCGATGGGATATGAGCAGTTCTTC
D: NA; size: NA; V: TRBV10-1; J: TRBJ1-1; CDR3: CASSESGLWTEAFF; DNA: TGCGCCAGCAGTGAGTCAGGGTTATGGACTGAAGCTTTCTTT
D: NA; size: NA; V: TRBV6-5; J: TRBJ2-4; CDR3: CASSYSPDSPSLTKNIQYF; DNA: TGTGCCAGCAGTTACTCGCCTGACAGTCCGAGCCTAACCAAAAACATTCAGTACTTC
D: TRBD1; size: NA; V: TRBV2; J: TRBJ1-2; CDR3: CASSEDRVRGYTF; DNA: TGTGCCAGCAGTGAGGACAGGGTGAGGGGCTACACCTTC
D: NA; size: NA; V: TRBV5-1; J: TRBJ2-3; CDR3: CASSLGPQLRTDTQYF; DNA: TGCGCCAGCAGCTTGGGCCCACAGTTGCGCACAGATACGCAGTATTTT
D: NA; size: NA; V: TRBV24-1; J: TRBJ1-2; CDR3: CATSDSTSPGHRRYGYTF; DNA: TGTGCCACCAGTGATTCGACTTCTCCGGGGCATCGGCGCTATGGCTACACCTTC
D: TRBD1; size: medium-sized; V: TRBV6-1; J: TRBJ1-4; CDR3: CASRVGQGSEKLFF; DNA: TGTGCCAGCAGGGTGGGACAGGGAAGTGAAAAACTGTTTTTT
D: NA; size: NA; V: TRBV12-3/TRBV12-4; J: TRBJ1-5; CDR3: CASSLARVFQPQHF; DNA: TGTGCCAGCAGTTTAGCGCGGGTTTTTCAGCCCCAGCATTTT
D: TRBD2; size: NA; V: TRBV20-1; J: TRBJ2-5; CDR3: CSAETSDQTQYF; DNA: TGCAGTGCTGAAACTAGCGATCAGACCCAGTACTTC
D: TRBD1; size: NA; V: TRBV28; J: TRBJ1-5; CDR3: CASSITGQEFNQPQHF; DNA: TGTGCCAGCAGTATCACTGGACAGGAGTTCAATCAGCCCCAGCATTTT
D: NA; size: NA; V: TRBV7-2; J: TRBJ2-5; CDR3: CASSLAGRRTQYF; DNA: TGTGCCAGCAGCTTAGCCGGGAGACGGACCCAGTACTTC
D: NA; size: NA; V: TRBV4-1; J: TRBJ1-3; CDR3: CASSQGRGEAVRIGNTIYF; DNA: TGCGCCAGCAGCCAAGGAAGGGGAGAGGCCGTTCGTATAGGAAACACCATATATTTT
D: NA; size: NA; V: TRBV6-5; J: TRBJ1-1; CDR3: CASSYSFPGRLNTEAFF; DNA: TGTGCCAGCAGTTACTCTTTTCCGGGACGCCTGAACACTGAAGCTTTCTTT
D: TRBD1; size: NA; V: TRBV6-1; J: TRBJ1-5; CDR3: CASRGGTGGHQPQHF; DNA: TGTGCCAGCAGGGGGGGGACAGGGGGTCATCAGCCCCAGCATTTT
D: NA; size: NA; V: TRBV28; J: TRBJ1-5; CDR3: CASRLGGRVQPQHF; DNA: TGTGCCAGCAGGTTGGGGGGGCGGGTTCAGCCCCAGCATTTT
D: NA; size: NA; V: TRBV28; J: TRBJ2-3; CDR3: CASSFNRPQYF; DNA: TGTGCCAGCAGTTTCAACAGACCGCAGTATTTT
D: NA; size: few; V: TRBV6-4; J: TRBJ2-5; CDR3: CASSVLRGETQYF; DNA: TGTGCCAGCAGTGTTCTCAGGGGAGAGACCCAGTACTTC
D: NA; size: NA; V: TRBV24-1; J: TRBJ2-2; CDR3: CATSDPRGTNTGELFF; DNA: TGTGCCACCAGTGACCCTCGGGGAACGAACACCGGGGAGCTGTTTTTT
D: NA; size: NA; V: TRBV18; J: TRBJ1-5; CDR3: CASSSGLTNQPQHF; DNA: TGTGCCAGCTCTTCCGGACTGACCAATCAGCCCCAGCATTTT
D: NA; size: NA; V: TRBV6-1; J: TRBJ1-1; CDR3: CASTLGRSYTEAFF; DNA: TGTGCCAGCACCCTCGGCAGGTCTTACACTGAAGCTTTCTTT
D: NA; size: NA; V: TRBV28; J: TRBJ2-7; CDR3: CASSSPDGHEQYF; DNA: TGTGCCAGCAGTTCCCCTGACGGCCACGAGCAGTACTTC
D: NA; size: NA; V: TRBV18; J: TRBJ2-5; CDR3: CASSPETGVQETQYF; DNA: TGTGCCAGCTCACCTGAGACGGGGGTCCAAGAGACCCAGTACTTC
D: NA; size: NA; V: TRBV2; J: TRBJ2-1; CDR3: CASSQQGGSYNEQFF; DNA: TGTGCCAGCAGCCAACAGGGAGGGAGCTACAATGAGCAGTTCTTC
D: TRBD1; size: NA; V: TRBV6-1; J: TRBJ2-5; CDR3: CASSRRPGQVEETQYF; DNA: TGTGCCAGCAGTCGTAGGCCGGGACAGGTCGAAGAGACCCAGTACTTC
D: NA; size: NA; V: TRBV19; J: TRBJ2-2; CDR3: CASHPGGGLGSGELFF; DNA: TGTGCCAGCCACCCGGGAGGGGGCCTGGGGTCCGGGGAGCTGTTTTTT
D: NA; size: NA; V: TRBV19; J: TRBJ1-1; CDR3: CASSLDIPGILGYTEAFF; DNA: TGTGCCAGTAGTCTAGACATTCCAGGGATATTGGGGTACACTGAAGCTTTCTTT
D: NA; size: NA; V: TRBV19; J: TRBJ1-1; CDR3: CASSEGEAFF; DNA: TGTGCCAGTAGCGAGGGTGAGGCTTTCTTT
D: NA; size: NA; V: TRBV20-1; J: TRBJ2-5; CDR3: CSARDFRVGIAETQYF; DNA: TGCAGTGCTAGAGATTTCCGGGTAGGAATAGCAGAGACCCAGTACTTC
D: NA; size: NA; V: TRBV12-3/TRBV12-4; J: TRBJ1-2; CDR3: CASSFEEGGDGYTF; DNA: TGTGCCAGCAGTTTCGAGGAGGGGGGGGATGGCTACACCTTC
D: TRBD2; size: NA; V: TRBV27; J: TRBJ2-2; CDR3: CASSLDGRVPGELFF; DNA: TGTGCCAGCAGTTTGGACGGGAGGGTCCCCGGGGAGCTGTTTTTT
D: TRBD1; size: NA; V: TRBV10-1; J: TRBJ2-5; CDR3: CASSRDSWETQYF; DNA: TGCGCCAGCAGTCGGGACAGCTGGGAGACCCAGTACTTC
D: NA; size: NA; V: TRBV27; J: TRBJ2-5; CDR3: CASSLEEIQYF; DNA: TGTGCCAGCAGTTTAGAAGAGATCCAGTACTTC
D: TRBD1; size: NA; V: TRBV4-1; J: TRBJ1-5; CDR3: CASSQVRLRGFNQPQHF; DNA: TGCGCCAGCAGCCAAGTGAGGCTCAGGGGGTTCAATCAGCCCCAGCATTTT
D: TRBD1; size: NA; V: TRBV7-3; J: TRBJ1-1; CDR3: CASSSLGQGAQRIF; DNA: TGTGCCAGCAGCTCCCTTGGACAGGGGGCACAGAGAATCTTT
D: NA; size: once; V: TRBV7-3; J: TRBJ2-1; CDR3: CASSLAQGNNEQFF; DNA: TGTGCCAGCAGCCTCGCCCAGGGGAACAATGAGCAGTTCTTC